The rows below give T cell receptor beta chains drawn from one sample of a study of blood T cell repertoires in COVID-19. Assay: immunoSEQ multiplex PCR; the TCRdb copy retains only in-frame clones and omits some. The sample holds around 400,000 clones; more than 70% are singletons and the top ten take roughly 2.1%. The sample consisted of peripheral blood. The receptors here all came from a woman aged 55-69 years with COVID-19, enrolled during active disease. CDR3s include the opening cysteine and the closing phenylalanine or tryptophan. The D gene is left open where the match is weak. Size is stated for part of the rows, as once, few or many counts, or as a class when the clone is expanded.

CDR3: CASSEQRMNTEAFF
DNA: TGTGCCAGCAGTGAACAGAGGATGAACACTGAAGCTTTCTTT
D: -
V: TRBV6-1
J: TRBJ1-1
size: -

CDR3: CASSVGGWYEQYF
DNA: TGTGCCAGCAGCGTGGGCGGGTGGTACGAGCAGTACTTC
D: -
V: TRBV9
J: TRBJ2-7
size: -

CDR3: CASSLPTGASYEQYF
DNA: TGTGCCAGCAGTTTACCAACAGGAGCGTCCTACGAGCAGTACTTC
D: -
V: TRBV28
J: TRBJ2-7
size: -

CDR3: CAISDTSGEAFF
DNA: TGTGCCATCAGTGATACGTCAGGTGAAGCTTTCTTT
D: -
V: TRBV10-3
J: TRBJ1-1
size: -

CDR3: CSASLTSGSNQPQHF
DNA: TGCAGTGCTAGTCTCACAAGCGGTAGCAATCAGCCCCAGCATTTT
D: -
V: TRBV20-1
J: TRBJ1-5
size: once

CDR3: CASTTGTSGGLPSYNEQFF
DNA: TGTGCCAGTACCACCGGGACTAGCGGGGGGTTACCCTCCTACAATGAGCAGTTCTTC
D: TRBD2
V: TRBV19
J: TRBJ2-1
size: once

CDR3: CSVEDLGGTYEQYF
DNA: TGCAGCGTTGAAGATCTCGGCGGAACCTACGAGCAGTACTTC
D: -
V: TRBV29-1
J: TRBJ2-7
size: -

CDR3: CASSLSSTGGGDTQYF
DNA: TGTGCCAGCAGTCTGTCCTCGACAGGGGGGGGAGATACGCAGTATTTT
D: TRBD1
V: TRBV7-3
J: TRBJ2-3
size: -

CDR3: CASSQHPGQGNSPLHF
DNA: TGCGCCAGCAGCCAGCACCCGGGACAGGGAAATTCACCCCTCCACTTT
D: TRBD1
V: TRBV4-1
J: TRBJ1-6
size: -

CDR3: CASSLDAGLSGDTF
DNA: TGCGCCAGCAGCTTGGACGCAGGTCTCAGTGGTGACACCTTC
D: -
V: TRBV5-1
J: TRBJ1-2
size: -

CDR3: CASSQGHIVSPLHF
DNA: TGCGCCAGCAGCCAAGGCCACATCGTATCACCCCTCCACTTT
D: -
V: TRBV4-1
J: TRBJ1-6
size: few

CDR3: CASSFRQAGNTEAFF
DNA: TGTGCCAGCAGTTTCAGACAGGCGGGGAACACTGAAGCTTTCTTT
D: -
V: TRBV27
J: TRBJ1-1
size: few

CDR3: CASSEMRVLNTEAFF
DNA: TGTGCCAGCAGTGAGATGAGGGTACTGAACACTGAAGCTTTCTTT
D: -
V: TRBV6-1
J: TRBJ1-1
size: once

CDR3: CASNAQGRDTEAFF
DNA: TGTGCCAGCAACGCTCAGGGAAGGGACACTGAAGCTTTCTTT
D: -
V: TRBV2
J: TRBJ1-1
size: -

CDR3: CASSLTGGSYEQYF
DNA: TGTGCCAGCAGTCTGACAGGGGGAAGCTACGAGCAGTACTTC
D: TRBD1
V: TRBV6-2/TRBV6-3
J: TRBJ2-7
size: -

CDR3: CASSLGIPLSYGYTF
DNA: TGCGCCAGCAGCTTGGGAATTCCTTTGAGCTATGGCTACACCTTC
D: -
V: TRBV5-1
J: TRBJ1-2
size: -

CDR3: CSVKETARNEKLFF
DNA: TGCAGCGTTAAAGAGACAGCCCGTAATGAAAAACTGTTTTTT
D: -
V: TRBV29-1
J: TRBJ1-4
size: -

CDR3: CASSRSPGGGTSTQYF
DNA: TGTGCCAGCAGCCGTTCCCCAGGCGGGGGGACATCTACGCAGTATTTT
D: TRBD2
V: TRBV11-1
J: TRBJ2-3
size: -

CDR3: CASSPGQGYGYTF
DNA: TGTGCCAGTAGTCCCGGACAGGGCTATGGCTACACCTTC
D: TRBD1
V: TRBV19
J: TRBJ1-2
size: -

CDR3: CASQAWSTDTQYF
DNA: TGTGCCAGCCAGGCTTGGAGCACAGATACGCAGTATTTT
D: -
V: TRBV12-3/TRBV12-4
J: TRBJ2-3
size: -

CDR3: CASSYGGANYGYTF
DNA: TGTGCCAGCAGTTACGGGGGAGCTAACTATGGCTACACCTTC
D: -
V: TRBV5-4
J: TRBJ1-2
size: -

CDR3: CASRRGQAYYEQYF
DNA: TGTGCCAGCCGTCGGGGACAGGCTTACTACGAGCAGTACTTC
D: TRBD1
V: TRBV2
J: TRBJ2-7
size: -

CDR3: CASSPRAGVAGANVLTF
DNA: TGTGCCAGCAGCCCGAGGGCAGGAGTAGCTGGGGCCAACGTCCTGACTTTC
D: -
V: TRBV7-3
J: TRBJ2-6
size: -

CDR3: CASTVTGTYGYTF
DNA: TGTGCCAGTACCGTGACAGGGACCTATGGCTACACCTTC
D: TRBD1
V: TRBV19
J: TRBJ1-2
size: -

CDR3: CSEREVGEQYF
DNA: TGCAGTGAGAGGGAAGTTGGCGAGCAGTACTTC
D: -
V: TRBV20-1
J: TRBJ2-7
size: once

CDR3: CASSRGRGQGAYEQYF
DNA: TGCGCCAGCAGCCGGGGGAGGGGACAGGGGGCTTACGAGCAGTACTTC
D: TRBD1
V: TRBV4-1
J: TRBJ2-7
size: -

CDR3: CASSLVGQNTEAFF
DNA: TGTGCCAGCAGCTTAGTGGGACAGAACACTGAAGCTTTCTTT
D: -
V: TRBV7-2
J: TRBJ1-1
size: -

CDR3: CASSLGPNLAKNIQYF
DNA: TGTGCCAGCAGCTTAGGGCCGAACCTAGCCAAAAACATTCAGTACTTC
D: -
V: TRBV7-3
J: TRBJ2-4
size: -

CDR3: CASSLSATNEKLFF
DNA: TGCGCCAGCAGCTTGTCAGCAACTAATGAAAAACTGTTTTTT
D: -
V: TRBV5-1
J: TRBJ1-4
size: -

CDR3: CASSPLLAGGLNEQFF
DNA: TGTGCCAGCTCACCACTGTTAGCGGGGGGACTGAATGAGCAGTTCTTC
D: TRBD2
V: TRBV18
J: TRBJ2-1
size: -

CDR3: CARRAGVGNTIYF
DNA: TGTGCCAGAAGGGCAGGGGTTGGAAACACCATATATTTT
D: -
V: TRBV2
J: TRBJ1-3
size: once

CDR3: CATRENRGPKTQYF
DNA: TGTGCCACCAGGGAGAACAGGGGGCCAAAGACGCAGTATTTT
D: TRBD1
V: TRBV15
J: TRBJ2-3
size: -

CDR3: CASSWEGTRRNEQYF
DNA: TGCGCCAGCAGCTGGGAGGGGACTAGGCGCAACGAGCAGTACTTC
D: TRBD2
V: TRBV5-1
J: TRBJ2-7
size: -

CDR3: CASNSPGQGSQPQHF
DNA: TGTGCCAGCAATTCCCCGGGACAGGGAAGTCAGCCCCAGCATTTT
D: TRBD1
V: TRBV28
J: TRBJ1-5
size: -

CDR3: CASSPGGSGTQYF
DNA: TGTGCCAGTTCCCCGGGGGGCTCCGGTACGCAGTATTTT
D: -
V: TRBV6-5
J: TRBJ2-3
size: -

CDR3: CASGMGGSYNEQFF
DNA: TGTGCCAGCGGGATGGGGGGCTCCTACAATGAGCAGTTCTTC
D: -
V: TRBV4-2
J: TRBJ2-1
size: -

CDR3: CASSSGQPNTEAFF
DNA: TGTGCCAGCAGCTCGGGACAGCCTAACACTGAAGCTTTCTTT
D: TRBD1
V: TRBV7-3
J: TRBJ1-1
size: few

CDR3: CASSLLEGNTIYF
DNA: TGTGCCAGCAGTCTACTGGAGGGAAACACCATATATTTT
D: -
V: TRBV12-3/TRBV12-4
J: TRBJ1-3
size: -

CDR3: CASSQGGQPTLNYGYTF
DNA: TGTGCCAGCAGCCAAGGGGGACAGCCTACCCTTAACTATGGCTACACCTTC
D: TRBD1
V: TRBV4-2
J: TRBJ1-2
size: -

CDR3: CASSLHTTGLYEQYF
DNA: TGCGCCAGCAGCCTCCATACGACAGGACTCTACGAGCAGTACTTC
D: -
V: TRBV4-1
J: TRBJ2-7
size: -

CDR3: CASSRASGTAFLSEQYF
DNA: TGTGCCAGTAGTAGAGCGTCCGGGACAGCCTTCCTAAGCGAGCAGTACTTC
D: TRBD1
V: TRBV19
J: TRBJ2-7
size: -

CDR3: CASSQGHFYEQYF
DNA: TGTGCCAGCAGCCAGGGACACTTCTACGAGCAGTACTTC
D: -
V: TRBV7-6
J: TRBJ2-7
size: -

CDR3: CASSPRDSRKLFF
DNA: TGTGCCAGCAGCCCGCGGGATTCAAGAAAACTGTTTTTT
D: -
V: TRBV3-1/TRBV3-2
J: TRBJ1-4
size: -

CDR3: CASSRGQGGPLEAFF
DNA: TGCGCCAGCAGCCGGGGACAGGGAGGACCACTTGAAGCTTTCTTT
D: TRBD1
V: TRBV5-1
J: TRBJ1-1
size: -

CDR3: CASSYRGLGTNEKLFF
DNA: TGTGCCAGCAGTTACAGGGGGTTGGGAACTAATGAAAAACTGTTTTTT
D: -
V: TRBV6-5
J: TRBJ1-4
size: -

CDR3: CASSEAQRGKTQYF
DNA: TGTGCCAGCAGTGAAGCACAGCGGGGGAAGACCCAGTACTTC
D: TRBD2
V: TRBV6-1
J: TRBJ2-5
size: -

CDR3: CASGDFLYGYTF
DNA: TGTGCCAGCGGGGACTTTCTCTATGGCTACACCTTC
D: -
V: TRBV9
J: TRBJ1-2
size: -

CDR3: CASSLRGRDYGYTF
DNA: TGTGCCAGCAGCTTGCGAGGGCGGGACTATGGCTACACCTTC
D: -
V: TRBV5-4
J: TRBJ1-2
size: -

CDR3: CASSRDRGNTEAFF
DNA: TGTGCCAGCAGTAGGGACAGGGGGAACACTGAAGCTTTCTTT
D: TRBD1
V: TRBV2
J: TRBJ1-1
size: -

CDR3: CASCTSGNSPLHF
DNA: TGTGCCAGCTGCACTTCAGGGAACTCACCCCTCCACTTT
D: -
V: TRBV18
J: TRBJ1-6
size: few